This TCR beta chain stems from a study of regulatory T cells in long-lasting Graves disease. Looking at the study overall: The definition of persistent Graves' disease was over 5 years of antithyroid drugs with positive TSH receptor antibodies.

General study points: More public clonotypes were shared by persistent patients (about 2,700) than by new patients (around 990).

In this sample, this clonotype turned up many times. The antigen remains undetermined. In building TCR beta libraries, iRepertoire HTBI primers were used together with Arm-PCR of CDR3 regions. TCRdb analysed the multiplex PCR reads with MiXCR anew, one entry per CDR3 protein. In the table there are hundreds of thousands of distinct CDR3 sequences, 20% to 25% of which are singletons. Time point reported: persistent/refractory GD, antithyroid drugs over 5 years with positive TRAb. PBMC RNA was the source of the TCR library. Patients came from an endocrinology department in Xi'an, China. Here the sequenced sample was peripheral blood mononuclear cells (PBMCs), taken when the disease was refractory, from a patient treated with antithyroid drugs. This TCR was sampled from a female donor with Graves disease.

The CDR3 here is CASSTLNTEAFF. The CDR3 nucleotides are TGTGCCAGCAGCACCTTGAACACTGAAGCTTTCTTT. The chain couples TRBV7-9 to TRBJ1-1; no clear D gene. V lost 5 bases to trimming and J lost 0 bases, with 4 bases between them. There are 12 residues in the CDR3. The germline V gene has CDR1 SEHNR and CDR2 FQNEAQ (reference sequence).